This T cell receptor beta chain was captured by sequencing in a study of T cell responses to AZD1222 COVID-19 vaccine. Overall study findings and caveats: Nearly half of spike-specific TCRs reportedly go after variant regions that carry no mutations. Just six AZD1222 recipients were seropositive at baseline. Possibly, clonal diversity was underestimated; donors were largely white British and included more females. Along spike, vaccine-associated CD4 TCRs were found throughout, with dominance at 160-218 and 743-854.

Clones were read by immunoSEQ multiplex PCR, and TCRdb kept only the in-frame ones, dropping some. The table includes around 150,000 clones, more than 75% detected once. Of note for this clone: Antigen: not known.

The CDR3 spans 17 residues. Germline CDR1 LGHDT, CDR2 YNNKEL (reference sequence). With V trimmed by 4 bases and J by 2 bases, 10 bases remained unmatched. Material: peripheral blood, obtained on day 0 of AZD1222 vaccination. The source is an adult in good health. The chain joins TRBV3-1 (or the pseudogene TRBV3-2) to TRBJ2-3; TRBD2 agrees at 9 bases. This CDR3 reads CASSPGRTSDITDTQYF. CDR3 bases: TGTGCCAGCAGCCCCGGAAGGACTAGCGATATCACAGATACGCAGTATTTT.